This is a list of T cell receptor beta chains from one sample in a study of T cells in tuberculosis. This table comes from immunoSEQ multiplex PCR, and its TCRdb copy is limited to in-frame clones, with some not included. The sample lists about 59,000 clones, about 86% occurring once. Sequencing was carried out using CD1b-GMM tetramer-negative cells sorted from PBMCs. Every receptor here comes from an adult woman with latent tuberculosis. Each CDR3 is given with its conserved first and last residue. The D gene is left open where the match is weak. Clone size is stated in some rows and not others, as once, few, many or a class when expanded.

j_gene	v_gene	abundance	d_gene	CDR3aa	CDR3nt
TRBJ1-2	TRBV18	-	-	CASSATGSYGYTF	TGTGCCAGCTCAGCCACAGGGAGCTATGGCTACACCTTC
TRBJ2-3	TRBV5-1	-	TRBD1	CASSSSTGSTDTQYF	TGCGCCAGCAGCTCCTCGACAGGGAGCACAGATACGCAGTATTTT
TRBJ2-3	TRBV9	-	-	CASSPHGGTSTDTQYF	TGTGCCAGCAGCCCGCACGGCGGGACTAGCACAGATACGCAGTATTTT
TRBJ2-1	TRBV7-8	-	TRBD2	CASSLGVWTSVDNEQFF	TGTGCCAGCAGCTTAGGTGTGTGGACTAGCGTCGACAATGAGCAGTTCTTC
TRBJ1-6	TRBV10-3	-	TRBD1	CAISVGQGQNSPLHF	TGTGCCATCAGTGTTGGACAGGGACAGAATTCACCCCTCCACTTT
TRBJ2-3	TRBV4-3	-	-	CASSQVPGGWNTQYF	TGCGCCAGCAGCCAAGTCCCAGGGGGGTGGAATACGCAGTATTTT
TRBJ1-5	TRBV6-4	once	TRBD1	CASMDRQRCSSNQPQHF	TGTGCCAGCATGGACAGGCAACGCTGTTCTAGCAATCAGCCCCAGCATTTT
TRBJ2-7	TRBV6-5	-	-	CASSQQGSSIEQYF	TGTGCCAGCAGTCAGCAGGGCTCCTCCATCGAGCAGTACTTC
TRBJ2-7	TRBV19	-	TRBD2	CASSLSGSNPHEQYF	TGTGCCAGTAGTCTTAGCGGGAGCAATCCCCACGAGCAGTACTTC
TRBJ2-4	TRBV28	few	-	CASSLGLSGNIQYF	TGTGCCAGCAGTTTAGGACTTTCGGGGAACATTCAGTACTTC
TRBJ2-7	TRBV4-1	few	TRBD2	CASSPTRSGGLNEQYF	TGCGCCAGCAGCCCGACAAGGAGCGGGGGGTTGAACGAGCAGTACTTC
TRBJ2-1	TRBV5-1	-	TRBD2	CASSGTSGRANEQFF	TGCGCCAGCAGCGGGACTAGCGGGAGGGCCAATGAGCAGTTCTTC
TRBJ2-1	TRBV7-7	-	TRBD1	CASSLEGQGESEQFF	TGTGCCAGCAGCTTAGAGGGACAGGGGGAAAGTGAGCAGTTCTTC
TRBJ1-2	TRBV2	-	TRBD1	CASSLTGGAYGYTF	TGTGCCAGCAGTTTAACAGGGGGCGCCTATGGCTACACCTTC
TRBJ1-6	TRBV6-1	-	TRBD1	CVSSATGGFDSPLHF	TGTGTCAGCAGCGCAACAGGGGGTTTCGATTCACCCCTCCACTTT
TRBJ2-2	TRBV5-1	-	-	CASSLLRGRDAGELFF	TGCGCCAGCAGCTTGCTGCGAGGGAGAGACGCCGGGGAGCTGTTTTTT
TRBJ2-1	TRBV6-1	-	TRBD1	CASSAARGQGAVPHNEQFF	TGTGCCAGCAGTGCCGCAAGGGGACAGGGGGCCGTTCCCCACAATGAGCAGTTCTTC